The T cell receptor (beta chain) under discussion was sequenced for a study of T cells after yellow fever vaccination. General study points: Among primary-vaccination clones, most reappeared after the booster, at 95% to 96% for CD4 and more than 75% for CD8. By day 5 rather than day 15, the secondary response had peaked, though it was weaker.

Comments on this clonotype: Its antigen is undetermined.

TCRdb processed the 5' RACE reads anew with MiXCR; each CDR3 protein has one entry. The sample contains 320,000 or so distinct CDR3 sequences, 8.1% of which appear only once. Trimming took off 5 bases at V and 4 bases at J, with 9 bases between the two ends. This CDR3 comprises 13 residues. Germline V lookup: CDR1 MRHNA, CDR2 SNTAGT. The input for sequencing was PBMCs, taken roughly 46 days after the first yellow fever vaccination. The TCR originated in a man aged 18-30 years who received the YFV17D yellow fever vaccine. The chain recombines TRBV6-4 with TRBJ1-5; no reliable D call. CDR3 DNA: TGTGCCAGCAGTCTTGACCTAAATCAGCCCCAGCATTTT. Its translation is CASSLDLNQPQHF.